The clone carrying this T cell receptor (beta chain) was observed a handful of times. What it binds is unknown. TCRdb used MiXCR to reprocess the PCR reads, holding one entry per CDR3 protein. The sample comprises around 460,000 distinct CDR3 sequences, over 20% of which are singletons, and about 0.84% rests with the top ten. The data stem from a study of molecular identifiers for immune sequencing clone quantification. This CDR3 has 16 amino acids. V gave up 5 bases and J gave up 4 bases; unmatched junction bases: 6. In germline, CDR1 is SGHTA, CDR2 FQGNSA. Whole-study results and caveats: Under 1% of molecules in naive cells, but over 98% of effector molecules, belonged to clones above 20 RNA copies.

What was sequenced was naive CD8+ T cells from blood, with Jurkat cell RNA spiked in. Subset here: FACS-sorted CD8+CD4-CCR7+CD45RA+ naive T cells. The V and J genes are TRBV7-2 and TRBJ2-2; 11 positions match TRBD2. The clonotype comes from a human donor in good health. Some libraries in this study had Jurkat cell RNA spiked in. The CDR3 protein is CASSPGTSGVTGELFF. In DNA form, the CDR3 reads TGTGCCAGCAGCCCCGGGACTAGCGGAGTCACCGGGGAGCTGTTTTTT.